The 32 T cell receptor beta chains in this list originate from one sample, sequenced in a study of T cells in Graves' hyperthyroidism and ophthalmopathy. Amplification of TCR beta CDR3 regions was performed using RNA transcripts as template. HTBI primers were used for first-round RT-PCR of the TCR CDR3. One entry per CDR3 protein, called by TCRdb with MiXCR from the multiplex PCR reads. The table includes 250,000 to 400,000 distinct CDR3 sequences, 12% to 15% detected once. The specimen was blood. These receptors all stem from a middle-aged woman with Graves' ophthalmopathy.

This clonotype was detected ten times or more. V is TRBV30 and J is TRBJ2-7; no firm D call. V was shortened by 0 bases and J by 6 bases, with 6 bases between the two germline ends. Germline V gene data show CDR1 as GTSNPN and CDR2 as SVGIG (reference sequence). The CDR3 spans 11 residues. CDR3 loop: CAWSVLVEQYF. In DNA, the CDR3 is TGTGCCTGGAGTGTACTCGTCGAGCAGTACTTC.

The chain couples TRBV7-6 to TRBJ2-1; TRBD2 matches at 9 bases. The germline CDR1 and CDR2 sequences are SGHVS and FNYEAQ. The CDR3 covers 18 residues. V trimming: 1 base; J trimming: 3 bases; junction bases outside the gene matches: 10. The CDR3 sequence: CASSLVPSGDAGYNEQFF. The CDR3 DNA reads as TGTGCCAGCAGCTTAGTACCTAGCGGGGACGCCGGCTACAATGAGCAGTTCTTC.

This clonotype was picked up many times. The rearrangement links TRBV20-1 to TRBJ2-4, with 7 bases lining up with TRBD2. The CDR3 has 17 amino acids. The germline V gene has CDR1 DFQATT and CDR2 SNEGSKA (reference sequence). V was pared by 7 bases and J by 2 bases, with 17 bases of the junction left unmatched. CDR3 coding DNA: TGCAGTGTTGAGGGAGTCTGGCGGGGGATGACCAAAAACATTCAGTACTTC. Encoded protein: CSVEGVWRGMTKNIQYF.

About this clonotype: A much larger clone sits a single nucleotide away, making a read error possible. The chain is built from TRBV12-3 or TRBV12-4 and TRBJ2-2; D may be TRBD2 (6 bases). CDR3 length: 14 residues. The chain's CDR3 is CASSLGGVYRELFF. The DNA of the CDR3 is TGTGCCAGTAGTTTGGGAGGAGTTTACAGGGAGCTGTTTTTT.

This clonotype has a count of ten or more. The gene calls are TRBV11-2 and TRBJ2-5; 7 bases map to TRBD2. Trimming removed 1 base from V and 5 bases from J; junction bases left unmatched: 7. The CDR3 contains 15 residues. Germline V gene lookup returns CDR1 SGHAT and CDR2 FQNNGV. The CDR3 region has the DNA TGTGCCAGCAGCTTAGTGGGAGGGCTTGTGGAGACCCAGTACTTC. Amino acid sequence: CASSLVGGLVETQYF.

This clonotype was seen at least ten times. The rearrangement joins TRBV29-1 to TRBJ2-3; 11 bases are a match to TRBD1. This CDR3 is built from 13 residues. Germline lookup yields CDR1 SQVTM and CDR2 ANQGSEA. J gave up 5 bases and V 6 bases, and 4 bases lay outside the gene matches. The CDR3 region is CSVPGQGVDTQYF. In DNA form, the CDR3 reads TGCAGCGTACCGGGACAGGGGGTAGATACGCAGTATTTT.

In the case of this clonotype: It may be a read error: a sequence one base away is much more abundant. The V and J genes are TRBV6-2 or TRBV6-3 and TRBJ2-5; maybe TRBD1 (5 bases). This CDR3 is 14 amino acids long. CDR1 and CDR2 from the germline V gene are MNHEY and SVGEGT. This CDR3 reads CSSSYRWGQETQYF. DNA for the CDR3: TGTTCCAGCAGTTACAGGTGGGGCCAAGAGACCCAGTACTTC.

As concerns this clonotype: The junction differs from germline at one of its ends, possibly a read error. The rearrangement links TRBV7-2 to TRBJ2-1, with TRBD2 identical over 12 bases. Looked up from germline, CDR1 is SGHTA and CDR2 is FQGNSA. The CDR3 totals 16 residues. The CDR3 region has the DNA TGTGCCAGCAGCCTAGCGGGGGGGGGAACCGGAAATGAGCAGTTCTTC. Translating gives CASSLAGGGTGNEQFF. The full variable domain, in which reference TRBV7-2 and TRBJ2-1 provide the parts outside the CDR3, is GAGVSQSPSNKVTEKGKDVELRCDPISGHTALYWYRQSLGQGLEFLIYFQGNSAPDKSGLPSDRFSAERTGGSVSTLTIQRTQQEDSAVYLCASSLAGGGTGNEQFFGPGTRLTVL.

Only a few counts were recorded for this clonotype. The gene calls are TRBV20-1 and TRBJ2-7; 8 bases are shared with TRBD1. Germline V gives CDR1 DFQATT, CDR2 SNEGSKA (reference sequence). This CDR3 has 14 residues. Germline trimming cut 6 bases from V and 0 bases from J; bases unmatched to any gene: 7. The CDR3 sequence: CSALDRVGSYEQYF. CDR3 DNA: TGCAGTGCCCTGGACAGGGTGGGCTCCTACGAGCAGTACTTC.

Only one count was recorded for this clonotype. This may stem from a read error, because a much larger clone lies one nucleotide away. CDR3 bases: TGTGCCAGCAGGACCGGGACAGGGCTTCAGCCCCAGCATTTT. Its translation is CASRTGTGLQPQHF. This chain connects TRBV6-1 to TRBJ1-5; 9 positions match TRBD1. This CDR3 has 14 amino acids. V lost 6 bases to trimming and J lost 6 bases; unmatched junction nucleotides: 6. Germline V gene sequence: CDR1 MNHNS, CDR2 SASEGT.

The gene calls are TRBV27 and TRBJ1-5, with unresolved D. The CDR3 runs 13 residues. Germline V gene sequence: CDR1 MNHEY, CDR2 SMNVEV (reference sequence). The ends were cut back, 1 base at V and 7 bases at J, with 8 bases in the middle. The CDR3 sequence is CASSLYWRQPQHF. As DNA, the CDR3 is TGTGCCAGCAGTTTATACTGGCGGCAGCCCCAGCATTTT.

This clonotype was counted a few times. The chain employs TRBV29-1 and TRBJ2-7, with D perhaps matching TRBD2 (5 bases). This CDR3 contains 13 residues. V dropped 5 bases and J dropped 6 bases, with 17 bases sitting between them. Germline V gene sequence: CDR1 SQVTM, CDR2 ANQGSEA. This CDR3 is CSVLREGSGEQYF. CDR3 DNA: TGCAGCGTTCTCCGGGAAGGGTCGGGCGAGCAGTACTTC.

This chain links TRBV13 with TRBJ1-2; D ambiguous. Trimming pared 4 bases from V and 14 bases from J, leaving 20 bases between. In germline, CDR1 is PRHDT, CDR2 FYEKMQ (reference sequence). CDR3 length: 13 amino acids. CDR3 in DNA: TGTGCCAGCAGCTCCATACGGACGGACGTGCCGACCTTC. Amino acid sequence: CASSSIRTDVPTF.

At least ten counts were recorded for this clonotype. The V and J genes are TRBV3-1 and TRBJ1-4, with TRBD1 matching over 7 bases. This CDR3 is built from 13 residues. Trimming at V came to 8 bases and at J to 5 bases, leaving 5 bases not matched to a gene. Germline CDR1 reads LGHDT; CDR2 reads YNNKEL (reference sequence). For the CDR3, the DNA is TGTGCCAGCTCGGGACAGCGGAATGAAAAACTGTTTTTT. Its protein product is CASSGQRNEKLFF.

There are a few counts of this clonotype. CDR3 coding DNA: TGCAGTGCTAATGGGGCCACAAGCTCCTACGAGCAGTACTTC. Translation gives CSANGATSSYEQYF. This chain joins TRBV20-1 and TRBJ2-7; D may be TRBD1 (5 bases). The CDR3 consists of 14 residues. Germline lookup yields CDR1 DFQATT and CDR2 SNEGSKA (reference sequence). V dropped 4 bases and J dropped 0 bases, with 13 bases sitting between them.

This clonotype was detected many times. CDR3 in DNA: TGTGCCAGCAGTTTCTCCGGGACAGGGTACTATGGCTACACCTTC. The encoded protein is CASSFSGTGYYGYTF. The chain is built from TRBV2 and TRBJ1-2; TRBD1 aligns across 9 bases. V shed 5 bases and J 3 bases; nucleotides not matched to a gene: 7. The CDR3 has 15 amino acids. Germline V gene data show CDR1 as SNHLY and CDR2 as FYNNEI. Based on the CDR3 plus reference TRBV2 and TRBJ1-2, the full variable domain is EPEVTQTPSHQVTQMGQEVILRCVPISNHLYFYWYRQILGQKVEFLVSFYNNEISEKSEIFDDQFSVERPDGSNFTLKIRSTKLEDSAMYFCASSFSGTGYYGYTFGSGTRLTVV.

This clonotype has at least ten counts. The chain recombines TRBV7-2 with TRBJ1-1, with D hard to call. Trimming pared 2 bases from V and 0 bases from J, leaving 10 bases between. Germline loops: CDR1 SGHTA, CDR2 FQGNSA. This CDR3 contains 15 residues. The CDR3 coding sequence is TGTGCCAGCAGCTTAATGGCCCGCATGAACACTGAAGCTTTCTTT. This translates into CASSLMARMNTEAFF.

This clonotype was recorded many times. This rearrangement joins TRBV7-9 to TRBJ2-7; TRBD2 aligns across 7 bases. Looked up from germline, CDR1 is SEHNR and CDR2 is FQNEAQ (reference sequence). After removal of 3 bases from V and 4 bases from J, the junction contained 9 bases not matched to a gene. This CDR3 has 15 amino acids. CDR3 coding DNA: TGTGCCAGCAGCTTGGAGCGGGGAACTGTATACGAGCAGTACTTC. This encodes CASSLERGTVYEQYF.

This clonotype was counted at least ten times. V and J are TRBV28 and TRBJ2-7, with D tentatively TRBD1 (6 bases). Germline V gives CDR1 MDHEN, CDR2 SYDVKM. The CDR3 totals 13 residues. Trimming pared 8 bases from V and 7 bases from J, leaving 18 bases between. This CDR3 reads CASWGTGLGEQYF. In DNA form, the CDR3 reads TGTGCCAGCTGGGGAACAGGGTTAGGAGAGCAGTACTTC.

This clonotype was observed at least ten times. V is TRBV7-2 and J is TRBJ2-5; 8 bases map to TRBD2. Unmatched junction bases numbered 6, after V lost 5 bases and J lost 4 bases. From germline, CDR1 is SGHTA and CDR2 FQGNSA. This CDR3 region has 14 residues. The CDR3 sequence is CASSQGTSRETQYF. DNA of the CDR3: TGTGCCAGCAGCCAGGGGACTAGTAGAGAGACCCAGTACTTC.

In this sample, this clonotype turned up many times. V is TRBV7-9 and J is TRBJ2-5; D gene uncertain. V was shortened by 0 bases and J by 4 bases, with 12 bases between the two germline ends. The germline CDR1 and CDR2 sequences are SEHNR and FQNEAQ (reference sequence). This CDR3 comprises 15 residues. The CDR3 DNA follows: TGTGCCAGCAGCTTAGCGCTCGACCCCGCAGAGACCCAGTACTTC. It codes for CASSLALDPAETQYF.

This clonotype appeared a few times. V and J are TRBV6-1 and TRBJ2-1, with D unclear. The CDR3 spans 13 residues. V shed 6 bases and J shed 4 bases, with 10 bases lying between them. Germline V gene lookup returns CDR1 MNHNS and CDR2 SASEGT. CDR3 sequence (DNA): TGTGCCAGCAGCACCACCGGATACAATGAGCAGTTCTTC. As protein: CASSTTGYNEQFF.

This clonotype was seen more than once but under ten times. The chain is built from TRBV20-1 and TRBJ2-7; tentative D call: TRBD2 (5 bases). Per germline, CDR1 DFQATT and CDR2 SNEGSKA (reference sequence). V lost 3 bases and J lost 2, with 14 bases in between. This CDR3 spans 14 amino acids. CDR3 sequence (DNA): TGCAGTGCTAGTCTTCTAGCAGGTCCCTACGAGCAGTACTTC. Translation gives CSASLLAGPYEQYF.

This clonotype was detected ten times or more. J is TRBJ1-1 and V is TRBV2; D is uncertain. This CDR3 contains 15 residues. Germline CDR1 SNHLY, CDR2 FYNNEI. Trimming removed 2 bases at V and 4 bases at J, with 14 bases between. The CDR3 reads CASSEIRARGTEAFF. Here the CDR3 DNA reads TGTGCCAGCAGTGAAATAAGGGCGCGCGGCACTGAAGCTTTCTTT.

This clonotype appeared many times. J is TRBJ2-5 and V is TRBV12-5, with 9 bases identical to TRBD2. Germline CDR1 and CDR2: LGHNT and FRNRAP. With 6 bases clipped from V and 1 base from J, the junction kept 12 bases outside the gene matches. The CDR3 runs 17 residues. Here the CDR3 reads CASGMRIAGETQETQYF. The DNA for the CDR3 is TGTGCTAGTGGAATGAGAATAGCGGGAGAAACCCAAGAGACCCAGTACTTC.

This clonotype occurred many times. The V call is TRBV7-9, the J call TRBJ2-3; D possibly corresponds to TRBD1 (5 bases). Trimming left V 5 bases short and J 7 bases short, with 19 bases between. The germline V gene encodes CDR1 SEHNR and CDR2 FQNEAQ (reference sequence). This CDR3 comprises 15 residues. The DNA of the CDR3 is TGTGCCAGCAGCCCCCGCCCTACAGGATTCAATACGCAGTATTTT. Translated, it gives CASSPRPTGFNTQYF.

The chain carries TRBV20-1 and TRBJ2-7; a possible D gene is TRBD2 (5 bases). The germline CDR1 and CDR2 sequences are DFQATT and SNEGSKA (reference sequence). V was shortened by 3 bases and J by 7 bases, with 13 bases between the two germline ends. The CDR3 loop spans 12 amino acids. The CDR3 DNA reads TGCAGTGCTAGCCCCGGGGTTGGTGAGCAGTACTTC. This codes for CSASPGVGEQYF.

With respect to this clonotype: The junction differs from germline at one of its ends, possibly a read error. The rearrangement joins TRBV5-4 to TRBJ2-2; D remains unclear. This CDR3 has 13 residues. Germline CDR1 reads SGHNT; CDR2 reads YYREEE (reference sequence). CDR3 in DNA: TGTGCCAGCGGCTTGCCTCCCACCGGGGAGCTGTTTTTT. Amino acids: CASGLPPTGELFF.

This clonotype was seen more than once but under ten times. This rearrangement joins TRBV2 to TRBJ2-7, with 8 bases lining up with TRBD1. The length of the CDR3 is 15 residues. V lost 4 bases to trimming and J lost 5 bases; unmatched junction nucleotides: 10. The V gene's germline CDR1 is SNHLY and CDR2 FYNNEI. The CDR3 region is CASSAGTGLLNEQYF. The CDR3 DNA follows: TGTGCCAGCAGTGCTGGGACAGGTCTACTAAACGAGCAGTACTTC.

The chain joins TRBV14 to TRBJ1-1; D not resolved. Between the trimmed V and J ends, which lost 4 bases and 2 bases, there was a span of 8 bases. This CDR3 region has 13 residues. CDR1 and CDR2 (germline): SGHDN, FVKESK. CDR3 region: CASSLKINTEAFF. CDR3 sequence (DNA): TGTGCCAGCAGCCTGAAAATAAACACTGAAGCTTTCTTT.

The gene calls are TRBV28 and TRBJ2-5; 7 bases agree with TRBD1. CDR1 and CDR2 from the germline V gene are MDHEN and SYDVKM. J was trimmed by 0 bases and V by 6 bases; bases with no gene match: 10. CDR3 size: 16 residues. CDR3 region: CASRNIFDRDQETQYF. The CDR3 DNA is TGTGCCAGCAGGAACATTTTCGACAGGGACCAAGAGACCCAGTACTTC.

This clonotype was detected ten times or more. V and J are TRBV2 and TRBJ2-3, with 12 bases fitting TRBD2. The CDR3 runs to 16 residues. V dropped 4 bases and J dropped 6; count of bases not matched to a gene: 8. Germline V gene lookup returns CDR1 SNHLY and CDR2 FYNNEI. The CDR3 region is CASSGTSGTVLDTQYF. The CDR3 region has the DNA TGTGCCAGCAGTGGGACTAGCGGGACGGTATTGGATACGCAGTATTTT.